What follows are 7 T cell receptor beta chains derived from one specimen sequenced in a study of T cell clonality in common variable immunodeficiency. Only in-frame clones appear in the TCRdb table, and some are missing; sequencing was by immunoSEQ multiplex PCR. This sample comprises about 81,000 clones, none seen once only. Sequenced sample: peripheral blood mononuclear cells. These receptors came from a person between 18 and 75 years old in good health.

This clone occurred many times. The read stops 3 residues short of the end of the CDR3; the missing end is completed from the germline J gene. The chain has TRBV20-1 and TRBJ2-3, with TRBD2 matching over 11 bases. The ends lost 0 bases at V and 5 bases at J; junction bases unmatched: 4. Germline V gives CDR1 DFQATT, CDR2 SNEGSKA (reference sequence). The CDR3 totals 15 residues. The CDR3 reads CSARELAGVRDTQYF. CDR3 DNA, as far as it was read: TGCAGTGCTAGAGAACTAGCGGGAGTTCGAGATACG.

At least ten counts were recorded for this clone. The read is 3 residues too short to cover the CDR3 end, so that end is filled in from the germline J gene. This chain uses TRBV19 with TRBJ1-6, with TRBD1 matching over 7 bases. Germline-derived CDR1 and CDR2 are LNHDA and SQIVND (reference sequence). V shed 9 bases and J 4 bases; nucleotides not matched to a gene: 9. This CDR3 has 15 amino acids. This chain's CDR3 is CARNRTGRYNSPLHF. Incomplete CDR3 DNA: TGTGCCAGGAATAGGACAGGCCGGTATAATTCACCC.

The table lists this clone with many counts. The read ends 3 residues early relative to the CDR3; the germline J gene fills the gap. J is TRBJ2-1 and V is TRBV12-3 or TRBV12-4; D might be TRBD1 (5 bases). This CDR3 has 14 amino acids. V lost 1 base, J lost 5 bases, and 9 bases lay in between. The CDR3 spells CASSLVRRDNEQFF. CDR3 DNA (partial): TGTGCCAGCAGTTTAGTTCGCAGGGACAATGAG.

The table lists this clone with many counts. The sequenced fragment ends 3 residues before the CDR3 boundary, so the rest is inferred from the germline J gene. V and J are TRBV19 and TRBJ2-2; perhaps TRBD2 as D (7 bases). Germline V lookup: CDR1 LNHDA, CDR2 SQIVND (reference sequence). With 2 bases removed from V and 3 bases from J, the gap between germline ends came to 16 bases. The CDR3 is 17 amino acids. CDR3 residues: CASSILRGRADTGELFF. CDR3 bases read: TGTGCCAGTAGTATACTAAGGGGGAGGGCCGACACCGGGGAG.

In this sample, this clone turned up many times. Coverage ceases 3 residues before the CDR3 finishes, and the germline J gene fills in the end. The V gene is TRBV7-3, the J gene TRBJ2-2; TRBD2 aligns across 15 bases. Germline CDR1 is SGHTA and CDR2 is FQGTGA. The CDR3 covers 16 residues. J was trimmed by 8 bases and V by 5 bases; bases with no gene match: 6. The CDR3 spells CASSPPGLAGGGELFF. CDR3 DNA, as far as it was read: TGTGCCAGCAGCCCGCCGGGACTAGCGGGAGGTGGGGAG.

There are many counts of this clone. Germline is not matched at one junction end, which may reflect a read error. The read ends 3 residues before the CDR3 terminus; that terminus is restored from the germline J gene. The chain links TRBV7-7 to TRBJ2-7; D is undetermined. This CDR3 spans 13 amino acids. From germline, CDR1 is SSHAT and CDR2 FNYEAQ (reference sequence). This CDR3 reads CASRIFSSYEQYF. The CDR3 bases that were read are TGTGCTAGCAGGATATTTAGTTCCTACGAG.

Many counts were recorded for this clone. The read halts 3 residues ahead of the CDR3 end, with the missing end drawn from the germline J gene. The V call is TRBV4-1, the J call TRBJ2-2; TRBD2 might be the D (5 bases). CDR3 size: 15 residues. Trimming took 5 bases from V and 5 from J, leaving 15 bases between them. CDR1 MGHRA and CDR2 YSYEKL come from the germline V gene. The sequenced part of the CDR3 DNA is TGCGCCAGCAGCACAACGGCGGGTAAAACCGGGGAG. This sequence encodes CASSTTAGKTGE. The whole CDR3 is CASSTTAGKTGELFF.